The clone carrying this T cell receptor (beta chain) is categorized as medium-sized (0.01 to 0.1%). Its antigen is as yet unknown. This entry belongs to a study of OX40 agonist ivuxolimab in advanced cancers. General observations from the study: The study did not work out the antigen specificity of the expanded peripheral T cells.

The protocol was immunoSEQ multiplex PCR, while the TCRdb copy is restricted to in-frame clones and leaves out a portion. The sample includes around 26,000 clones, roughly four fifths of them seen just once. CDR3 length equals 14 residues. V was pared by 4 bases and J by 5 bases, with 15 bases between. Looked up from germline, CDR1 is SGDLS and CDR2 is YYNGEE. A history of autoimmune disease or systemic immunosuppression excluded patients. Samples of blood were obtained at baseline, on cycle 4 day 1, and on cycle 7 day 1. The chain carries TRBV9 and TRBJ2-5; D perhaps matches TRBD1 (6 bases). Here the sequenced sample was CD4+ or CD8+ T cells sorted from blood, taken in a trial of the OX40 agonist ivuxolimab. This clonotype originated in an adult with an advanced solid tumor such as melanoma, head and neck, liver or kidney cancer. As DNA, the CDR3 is TGTGCCAGCAGCACCGAGGGGGACGAGGAGACCCAGTACTTC. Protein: CASSTEGDEETQYF.